Each of the 18 T cell receptor beta chains below was sequenced from the same sample in a study of blood T cells in healthy people across ages (dated by TCRdb to 2015 to 2017). The library was produced with 5' RACE. TCRdb lists the instrument as Illumina HiSeq 2500. A second PCR of about 6 to 12 cycles was run with a J-beta primer mix and a sample-barcoded 5' primer. TCRdb reprocessing: public reads trimmed at Q25 with fastp, clones called with MiXCR, in-frame beta chains kept. CDR3 protein duplicates are merged, each entry listing the most common genes and DNA. The sample records some 1,000,000 distinct CDR3 sequences, almost 25% of which are singletons. The ten largest clonotypes hold approximately 0.71% of the sample. The data also belong to a second study, concerning T cells of mothers and their children.

The specimen was blood. The receptors here all came from a girl aged 2-15 years in good health.

This clonotype was recorded a few times. The chain joins TRBV7-9 to TRBJ2-7; D remains ambiguous. CDR3 length equals 12 residues. Germline values: CDR1 SEHNR, CDR2 FQNEAQ (reference sequence). V shed 3 bases and J shed 7 bases, with 10 bases lying between them. CDR3 protein: CASSFPAEEQYF. The CDR3 coding sequence is TGTGCCAGCAGCTTTCCGGCTGAAGAGCAGTACTTC.

CDR3 coding DNA: TGTGCCAGCAGCCAAGTAAACGGTTACAATGAGCAGTTCTTC. Amino acid sequence: CASSQVNGYNEQFF. This chain uses TRBV3-1 with TRBJ2-1; D gene ambiguous. Germline CDR1 reads LGHDT; CDR2 reads YNNKEL (reference sequence). Trimming took off 1 base at V and 4 bases at J, with 8 bases between the two ends. The CDR3 has 14 residues.

A word on this clonotype: One junction end disagrees with the germline gene, perhaps due to a read error. The chain couples TRBV7-9 to TRBJ1-2; 7 positions agree with TRBD1. This CDR3 has 13 amino acids. In germline, CDR1 is SEHNR, CDR2 FQNEAQ (reference sequence). The CDR3 DNA follows: TGTGCCAGCAGCGGGACAGTAGACTACGGCTACACCTTC. Its protein is CASSGTVDYGYTF.

About this clonotype: One end of the junction is discordant with germline, which a read error may explain. The CDR3 DNA follows: TGTGCCAGCAGTTCGCCGGGACAGGCAACTAATGAAAAACTGGTTTTT. It specifies CASSSPGQATNEKLVF. The V gene is TRBV12-3 or TRBV12-4, the J gene TRBJ1-4; TRBD1 aligns across 8 bases. The CDR3 has 16 residues.

This clonotype came up a few times. This chain connects TRBV11-3 to TRBJ2-1; 14 bases map to TRBD2. CDR1 SGHNT and CDR2 YENEEA come from the germline V gene. This CDR3 contains 18 residues. V trimming: 5 bases; J trimming: 5 bases; junction bases outside the gene matches: 11. The CDR3 nucleotides read TGTGCCAGCAGCCCTAGGACTAGCGGGGGGATATACAACAATGAGCAGTTCTTC. Protein sequence: CASSPRTSGGIYNNEQFF.

This clonotype has more than one count but fewer than ten. This chain joins TRBV6-1 and TRBJ2-2; 14 bases are a match to TRBD2. CDR3 length equals 18 residues. CDR1 is MNHNS and CDR2 is SASEGT in the germline V gene. V dropped 7 bases and J dropped 6; count of bases not matched to a gene: 13. CDR3 DNA: TGTGCCAGCAACCCGGGACTAGCGGGAGCGATCCCCCCCGGGGAGCTGTTTTTT. It specifies CASNPGLAGAIPPGELFF.

This clonotype was detected a few times. CDR3 DNA: TGTGCCAGCAGTGTCGGGGTTGAGCAGTTCTTC. It codes for CASSVGVEQFF. The chain links TRBV6-1 to TRBJ2-1, with D possibly being TRBD2 (5 bases). V lost 4 bases, J lost 9 bases, and 7 bases lay in between. Germline V gene lookup returns CDR1 MNHNS and CDR2 SASEGT. This CDR3 contains 11 residues.

This chain uses TRBV16 with TRBJ2-7; 7 bases fit TRBD1. Germline loops: CDR1 KGHSY, CDR2 FQNENV. The CDR3 spans 15 residues. Trimming took 4 bases from V and 3 from J; bases not matched to a gene: 9. This CDR3 is CASSPRVGGGYEQYF. The CDR3 DNA is TGTGCCAGCAGCCCCCGGGTAGGGGGCGGCTACGAGCAGTACTTC.

In this sample, this clonotype turned up once. The rearrangement uses TRBV10-3 and TRBJ2-7, with 12 bases matching TRBD1. The CDR3 runs to 14 residues. J lost 5 bases, V lost 6 bases, and 5 bases had no gene match. Germline V CDR1 and CDR2: ENHRY, SYGVKD. CDR3 loop: CAIRAGTGGNEQYF. CDR3 sequence (DNA): TGTGCCATCAGGGCCGGGACAGGGGGCAACGAGCAGTACTTC.

J is TRBJ1-2 and V is TRBV7-2; no definite D call. Between the trimmed V and J ends, which lost 4 bases and 2 bases, there was a span of 14 bases. The CDR3 runs to 15 residues. Germline V lookup: CDR1 SGHTA, CDR2 FQGNSA. CDR3 nucleotide sequence: TGTGCCAGCAGCTCCGAAGGACCGCCCAACTATGGCTACACCTTC. It codes for CASSSEGPPNYGYTF.

There are a few counts of this clonotype. The chain links TRBV6-5 to TRBJ2-5, with D possibly matching TRBD2 (5 bases). V dropped 2 bases and J dropped 5 bases, with 15 bases sitting between them. The CDR3 sequence is 15 residues long. Germline V CDR1 and CDR2: MNHEY, SVGAGI. The CDR3 region is CASSYGVPSGETQYF. The CDR3 nucleotides read TGTGCCAGCAGTTACGGGGTCCCCTCGGGGGAGACCCAGTACTTC.

This clonotype was counted between two and nine times. The V and J genes are TRBV4-1 and TRBJ2-1; 11 positions match TRBD2. CDR1 and CDR2 (germline): MGHRA, YSYEKL. This CDR3 contains 17 residues. Trimming removed 2 bases from V and 1 base from J; junction bases left unmatched: 4. CDR3 region: CASSQKTSGSSYNEQFF. CDR3 DNA: TGCGCCAGCAGCCAAAAAACTAGCGGGAGTTCCTACAATGAGCAGTTCTTC.

This clonotype was observed a few times. Compared with germline, one end of the junction differs, possibly owing to a read error. This rearrangement joins TRBV7-7 to TRBJ2-5; 11 bases align to TRBD2. The CDR3 is 15 residues long. Germline V lookup: CDR1 SSHAT, CDR2 FNYEAQ (reference sequence). The CDR3 loop is CASSSSTSGGETQYF. DNA for the CDR3: TGTGCTAGCAGCTCATCCACTAGCGGGGGCGAGACCCAGTACTTC.

As concerns this clonotype: The final CDR3 position lacks the conserved phenylalanine or tryptophan, pointing to a likely read error. The chain recombines TRBV6-2 or TRBV6-3 with TRBJ1-3, with D unclear. This CDR3 contains 14 residues. Trimming pared 4 bases from V and 3 bases from J, leaving 10 bases between. CDR1 is MNHEY, CDR2 SVGEGT, per germline. The CDR3 reads CASSSGGLGNTIYL. The CDR3 DNA is TGTGCCAGCAGTTCCGGAGGACTTGGAAACACCATATATCTT.

This clonotype was seen a handful of times. The V call is TRBV4-3, the J call TRBJ1-2; 7 bases agree with TRBD1. The germline V gene encodes CDR1 LGHNA and CDR2 YSLEER. CDR3 length: 15 amino acids. With 0 bases clipped from V and 5 bases from J, the junction kept 6 bases outside the gene matches. The DNA of the CDR3 is TGCGCCAGCAGCCAAGATTTTGCAGGGGGGTATGGCTACACCTTC. It yields the protein CASSQDFAGGYGYTF.

This clonotype was seen more than once but under ten times. This chain links TRBV9 with TRBJ2-7; possibly TRBD1 or TRBD2 for D (5 bases each). Germline V gene lookup returns CDR1 SGDLS and CDR2 YYNGEE. V gave up 4 bases and J gave up 4 bases, with 21 bases separating them. This CDR3 is built from 16 residues. The CDR3 sequence: CASSPSGTVLSYEQYF. The CDR3 DNA follows: TGTGCCAGCAGCCCTTCCGGGACGGTCCTGAGTTACGAGCAGTACTTC.

The rearrangement links TRBV21-1 to TRBJ2-5; TRBD1, the table's D call, lacks a check against the DNA. TRBV21-1 is annotated as a pseudogene. This CDR3 spans 16 amino acids. The CDR3 region has the DNA TGTGCCAGCAGCAAATGGGCCTACAGGGGGGAAGAGACCCAGTACTTC. Translating gives CASSKWAYRGEETQYF.

This clonotype showed up many times. The chain uses TRBV11-3 and TRBJ2-1, with 7 positions matching TRBD2. The CDR3 spans 15 residues. CDR1 SGHNT and CDR2 YENEEA come from the germline V gene. Losses at the gene ends were 1 base for V and 7 bases for J; bases not matched to a gene: 7. The CDR3 is CASSLGGGERNEQFF. CDR3 sequence (DNA): TGTGCCAGCAGCTTAGGCGGGGGAGAGAGAAATGAGCAGTTCTTC.